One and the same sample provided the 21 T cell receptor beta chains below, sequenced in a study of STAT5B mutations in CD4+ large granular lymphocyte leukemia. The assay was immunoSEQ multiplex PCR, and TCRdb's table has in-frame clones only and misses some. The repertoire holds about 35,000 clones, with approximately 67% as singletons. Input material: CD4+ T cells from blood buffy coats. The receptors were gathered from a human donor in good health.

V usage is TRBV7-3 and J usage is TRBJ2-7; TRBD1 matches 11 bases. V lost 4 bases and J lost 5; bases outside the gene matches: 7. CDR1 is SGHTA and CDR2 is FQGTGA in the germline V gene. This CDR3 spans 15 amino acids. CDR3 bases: TGTGCCAGCAGCTCCGGACAGGGGGCGGCCAACGAGCAGTACTTC. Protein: CASSSGQGAANEQYF.

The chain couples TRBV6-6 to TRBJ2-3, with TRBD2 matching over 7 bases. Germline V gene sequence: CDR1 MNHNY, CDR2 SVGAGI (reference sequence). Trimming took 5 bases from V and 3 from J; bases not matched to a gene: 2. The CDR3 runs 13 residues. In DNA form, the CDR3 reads TGTGCCAGCAGTGGACTAGGGACAGATACGCAGTATTTT. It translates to CASSGLGTDTQYF.

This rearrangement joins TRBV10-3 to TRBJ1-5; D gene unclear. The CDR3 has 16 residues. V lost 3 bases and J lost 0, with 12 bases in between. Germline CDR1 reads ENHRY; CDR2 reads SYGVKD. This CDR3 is CAISDFGGNSNQPQHF. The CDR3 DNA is TGTGCCATCAGTGATTTTGGAGGTAATAGCAATCAGCCCCAGCATTTT.

The CDR3 is CASTPGHNEQFF. The CDR3, as DNA: TGCGCCAGCACCCCGGGACACAATGAGCAGTTCTTC. V and J are TRBV5-1 and TRBJ2-1; the D call may be TRBD1 or TRBD2 (5 bases each). CDR1 is SGHRS, CDR2 YFSETQ, per germline. V lost 6 bases and J lost 5, with 9 bases in between. The CDR3 sequence is 12 residues long.

CDR3 sequence (DNA): TGTGCCAGCAGCCGGGGACAGAATCTTCAGCCCCAGCATTTT. Translating gives CASSRGQNLQPQHF. This chain uses TRBV7-9 with TRBJ1-5, with TRBD1 matching 7 bases. This CDR3 has 14 amino acids. Germline V gene sequence: CDR1 SEHNR, CDR2 FQNEAQ (reference sequence). J was trimmed by 6 bases and V by 5 bases; bases with no gene match: 7.

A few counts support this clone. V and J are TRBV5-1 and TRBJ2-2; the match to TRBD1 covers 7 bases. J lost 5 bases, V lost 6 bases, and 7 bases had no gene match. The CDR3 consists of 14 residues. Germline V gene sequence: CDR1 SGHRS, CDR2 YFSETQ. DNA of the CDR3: TGCGCCAGCAATACAGGGGTGCGGACCGGGGAGCTGTTTTTT. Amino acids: CASNTGVRTGELFF.

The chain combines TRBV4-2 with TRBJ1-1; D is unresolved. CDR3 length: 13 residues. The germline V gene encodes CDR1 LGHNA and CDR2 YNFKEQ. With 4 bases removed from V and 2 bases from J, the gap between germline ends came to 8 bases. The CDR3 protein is CASSRLGNTEAFF. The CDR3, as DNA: TGTGCCAGCAGCCGCTTAGGTAACACTGAAGCTTTCTTT.

CDR3 in DNA: TGTGCCAGCTCACCAGGGGGCCCAGATACGCAGTATTTT. This sequence encodes CASSPGGPDTQYF. The rearrangement uses TRBV18 and TRBJ2-3, with a tentative D call TRBD1 (6 bases). This CDR3 comprises 13 residues. Germline loops: CDR1 KGHSH, CDR2 LQKENI. V was pared by 2 bases and J by 4 bases, with 7 bases between.

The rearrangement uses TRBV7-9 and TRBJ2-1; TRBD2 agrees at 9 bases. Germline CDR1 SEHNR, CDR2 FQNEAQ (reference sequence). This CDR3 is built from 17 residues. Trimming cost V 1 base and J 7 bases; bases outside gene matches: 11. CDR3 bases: TGTGCCAGCAGCTTAGGCCTCGGCGGGGGGGCCGGGAATGAGCAGTTCTTC. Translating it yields CASSLGLGGGAGNEQFF.

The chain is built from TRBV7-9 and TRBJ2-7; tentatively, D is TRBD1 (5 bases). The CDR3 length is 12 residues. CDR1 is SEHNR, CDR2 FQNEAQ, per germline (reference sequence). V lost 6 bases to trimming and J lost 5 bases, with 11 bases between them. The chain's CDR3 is CASRSDTNEQYF. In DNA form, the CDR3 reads TGTGCCAGCAGGTCGGACACGAACGAGCAGTACTTC.

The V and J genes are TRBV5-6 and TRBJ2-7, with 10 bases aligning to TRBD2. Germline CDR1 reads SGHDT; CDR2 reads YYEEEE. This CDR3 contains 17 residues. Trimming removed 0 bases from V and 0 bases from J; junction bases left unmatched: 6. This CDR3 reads CASSLELAGAFSYEQYF. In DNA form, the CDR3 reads TGTGCCAGCAGCTTGGAGCTAGCGGGGGCTTTCTCCTACGAGCAGTACTTC.

The CDR3 nucleotides read TGTGCCAGCAGTCCTTCACACGGGACTTTTAGCAATCAGCCCCAGCATTTT. Translating gives CASSPSHGTFSNQPQHF. This sequence joins TRBV5-5 and TRBJ1-5; possibly TRBD1 for D (5 bases). The CDR3 extends over 17 amino acids. Per germline, CDR1 SGHKS and CDR2 YYEKEE (reference sequence). V was clipped by 5 bases and J by 0 bases, with 18 bases between them.

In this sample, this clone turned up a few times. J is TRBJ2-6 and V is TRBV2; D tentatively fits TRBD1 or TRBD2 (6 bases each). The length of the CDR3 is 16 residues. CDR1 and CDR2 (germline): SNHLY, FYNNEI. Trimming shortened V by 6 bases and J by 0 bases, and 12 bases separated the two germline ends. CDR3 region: CASRGGSSSGANVLTF. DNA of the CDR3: TGTGCCAGCAGGGGGGGCTCCAGCTCTGGGGCCAACGTCCTGACTTTC.

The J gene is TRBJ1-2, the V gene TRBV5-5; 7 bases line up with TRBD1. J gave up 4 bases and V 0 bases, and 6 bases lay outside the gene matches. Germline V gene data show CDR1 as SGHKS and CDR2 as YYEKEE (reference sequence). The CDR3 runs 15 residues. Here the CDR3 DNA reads TGTGCCAGCAGCTTGGGGCAGGGGGAGGGCTATGGCTACACCTTC. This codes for CASSLGQGEGYGYTF.

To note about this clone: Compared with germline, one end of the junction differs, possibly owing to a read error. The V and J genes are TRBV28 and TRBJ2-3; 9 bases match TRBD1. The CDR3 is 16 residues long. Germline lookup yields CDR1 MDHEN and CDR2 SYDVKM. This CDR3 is CASSSLPGQGTHTQYF. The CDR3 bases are TGTGCCAGCAGTTCTTTGCCGGGACAGGGCACACATACGCAGTATTTT.

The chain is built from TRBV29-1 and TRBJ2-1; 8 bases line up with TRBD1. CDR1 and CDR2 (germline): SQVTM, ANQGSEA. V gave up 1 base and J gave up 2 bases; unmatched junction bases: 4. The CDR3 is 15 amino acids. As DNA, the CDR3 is TGCAGCGTTGAAGCAGGGGGCGGAACCTACAATGAGCAGTTCTTC. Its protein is CSVEAGGGTYNEQFF.

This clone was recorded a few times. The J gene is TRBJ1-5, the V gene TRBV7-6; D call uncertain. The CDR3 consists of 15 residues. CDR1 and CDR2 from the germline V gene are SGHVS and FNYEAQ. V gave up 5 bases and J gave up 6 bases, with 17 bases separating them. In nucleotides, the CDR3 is TGTGCCAGCAGCGTGGGAAGGGAAGTGAGTCAGCCCCAGCATTTT. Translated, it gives CASSVGREVSQPQHF. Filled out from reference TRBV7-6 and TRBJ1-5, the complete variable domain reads GAGVSQSPRYKVTKRGQDVALRCDPISGHVSLYWYRQALGQGPEFLTYFNYEAQQDKSGLPNDRFSAERPEGSISTLTIQRTEQRDSAMYRCASSVGREVSQPQHFGDGTRLSIL.

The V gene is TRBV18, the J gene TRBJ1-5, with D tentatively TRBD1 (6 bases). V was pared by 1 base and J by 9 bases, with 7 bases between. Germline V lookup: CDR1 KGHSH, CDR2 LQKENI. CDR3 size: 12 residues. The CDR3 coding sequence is TGTGCCAGCTCACCACAGGGGGGGCCCCAGCATTTT. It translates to CASSPQGGPQHF.

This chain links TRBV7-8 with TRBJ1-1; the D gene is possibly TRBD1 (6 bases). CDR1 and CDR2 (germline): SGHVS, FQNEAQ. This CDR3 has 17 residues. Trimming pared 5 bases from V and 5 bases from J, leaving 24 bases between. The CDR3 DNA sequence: TGTGCCAGCAGCCCATATAGGCCGCTAGGGGGACGGACTGAAGCTTTCTTT. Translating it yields CASSPYRPLGGRTEAFF.

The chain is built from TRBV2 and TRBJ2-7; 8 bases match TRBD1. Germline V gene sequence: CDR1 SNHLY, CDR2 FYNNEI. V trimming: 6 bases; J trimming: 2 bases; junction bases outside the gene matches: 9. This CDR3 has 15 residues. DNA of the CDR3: TGTGCCAGCAGACCTAGGGACAGGCGTACCTACGAGCAGTACTTC. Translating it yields CASRPRDRRTYEQYF.

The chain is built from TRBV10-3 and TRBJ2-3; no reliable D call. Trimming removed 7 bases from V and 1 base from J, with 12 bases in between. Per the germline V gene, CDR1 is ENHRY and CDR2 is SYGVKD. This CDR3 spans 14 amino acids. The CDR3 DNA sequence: TGTGCCATCAACTTAGGAAGCGGCACAGATACGCAGTATTTT. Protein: CAINLGSGTDTQYF.